This T cell receptor (beta chain) comes out of a study of blood T cells in healthy people across ages. Background on the study: Through template switching, about one barcoded beta molecule was captured per two T cells, as measured in model experiments.

Germline CDR1 and CDR2: MNHEY and SVGAGI. Trimming took 7 bases from V and 6 from J, leaving 15 bases between them. The CDR3 is 13 amino acids. Together with a sample-barcoded 5' primer, a J-beta primer mix was included in a second PCR lasting about 6 to 11 cycles. The authors tagged each cDNA molecule using a template-switch adaptor with 12 random nucleotides. TCRdb recomputed calls from the 5' RACE reads with MiXCR, one row per CDR3 protein. The table has 1.8 million or so distinct CDR3 sequences, around 40% seen once; the top ten hold 23%. Healthy individuals of Caucasian origin from Russia, aged roughly 6 to 100, served as donors.

V gene TRBV6-5 combines with J gene TRBJ1-2, with a weak D call TRBD1 (5 bases). The source of this sequence is a human donor in good health. Specimen: blood. This CDR3 is CASTRGEGDGYTF. DNA of the CDR3: TGTGCCAGCACACGAGGGGAGGGAGATGGCTACACCTTC.